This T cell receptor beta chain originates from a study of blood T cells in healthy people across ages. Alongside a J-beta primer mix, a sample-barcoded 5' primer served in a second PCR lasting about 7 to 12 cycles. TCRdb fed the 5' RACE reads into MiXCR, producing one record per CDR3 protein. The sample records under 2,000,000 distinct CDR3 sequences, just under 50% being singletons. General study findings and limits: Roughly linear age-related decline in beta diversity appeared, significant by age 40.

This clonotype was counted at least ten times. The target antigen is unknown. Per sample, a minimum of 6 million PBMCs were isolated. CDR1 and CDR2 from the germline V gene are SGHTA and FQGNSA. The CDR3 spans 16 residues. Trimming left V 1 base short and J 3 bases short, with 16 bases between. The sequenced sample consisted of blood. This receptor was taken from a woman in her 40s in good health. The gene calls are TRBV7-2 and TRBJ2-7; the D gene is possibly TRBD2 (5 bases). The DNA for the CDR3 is TGTGCCAGCAGCTTAGAGGGCGGATCGGGGTTCTACGAGCAGTACTTC. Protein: CASSLEGGSGFYEQYF.